What follows is one T cell receptor (beta chain) and its context. The antigen it binds to is not known. From the cysteine through the phenylalanine, the CDR3 covers 13 amino acids. There is no recorded DNA. Via the germline V gene, CDR1 is MDHEN and CDR2 SYDVKM. The sample was run on a NextSeq 550. The Human TCR Profiling Kit (MiLaboratory) was used to make UMI-labeled 5' RACE TRB cDNA libraries. cDNA synthesis used the entire amount of extracted RNA, and PCR amplification then used the entire amount of cDNA produced. Libraries were prepared in parallel with an identical number of PCR cycles. Processing in the source paper ran as follows. With a minimum of two reads required per UMI, MIGEC and MiXCR pulled out about 49,000 +/- 11,000 unique UMI-labeled TRB cDNA molecules from each library. On average, each library contained roughly 40,000 +/- 10,000 functional in-frame TRB CDR3 nucleotide clonotypes without stop codons. After downsampling to 5000 UMI-labeled TRB molecules per sample, diversity metrics, including normalized Shannon-Wiener and Chao1, were computed in VDJtools. For the central five CDR3 residues, VDJtools calculated physicochemical properties weighted by clonotype size, namely interaction energy, strength, volume and Kidera factor 4. TCRdb reprocessed the reads and provides one entry for every CDR3 protein sequence; no DNA is given. TCRdb's processing, not the authors', yielded these V and J calls. The data table for this sample lists 6,500 to 10,000 distinct CDR3 sequences. The top ten hold approximately 2% of the sample.

Each CD8+ T cell subset was flow-sorted in triplicate, with 300,000 or so cells per subset placed directly into RLT lysis buffer. Naive CD8+ T cells were defined stringently as CD45RO-CCR7+CD27+CD95- to exclude memory contaminants. Peripheral blood mononuclear cells were isolated from buffy coats by standard density gradient centrifugation. A FACSAria III was used to flow-sort naive CXCR3-negative and CXCR3-positive CD8+ T cells. An RNeasy Mini Kit was used to extract total RNA from the sorted cells. The data belong to a study of CXCR3-negative and CXCR3-positive naive CD8 T cells (dated by TCRdb to 2018 to 2020). Background for the entire study: In total, approximately 140 million TRB reads were obtained, or roughly 1.5 +/- 0.3 million reads per library. Diversity and physicochemical repertoire analyses covered around 10 donors pooled from two independent experiments. TRBV-TRBJ cluster analysis included naive subsets from a handful of donors and memory cells from 3 donors.

Broader findings and caveats from the paper: CXCR3 expression partially decreased after cryopreservation, so most assays used freshly isolated PBMCs. Because surface CD5, which is linked to self-reactivity in mice, was comparable between the naive subsets, TCR interaction strength was also inferred from TRB CDR3 physicochemical properties. Within the same donor, TRBV-TRBJ usage looked similar between naive CXCR3-negative and CXCR3-positive cells, but memory cells had distinct patterns. TRB CDR3s from CXCR3-positive naive cells showed higher hydrophobicity (lower Kidera factor 4), lower energy, and higher strength and volume indices than CXCR3-negative naive cells. Both naive subsets had comparably high repertoire diversity, while memory CD8+ T cells had much lower repertoire diversity.

The clonotype originates from a human donor in good health. Some clones in this sample may be carry-over from other donors' samples. The sequence joins TRBV28 to TRBJ2-1; as DNA is missing, the TRBD1 call by TCRdb cannot be tested. The sequenced sample consisted of naive CXCR3- CD8+ T cells from blood. The cell subset or site label here, explained by the study, means: CD45RO-CCR7+CD27+CD95- naive CD8+ T cells lacking CXCR3 (TNR3-). Here the CDR3 is given as CASRKGAYNEQFF.